This TCR beta chain is from a study of blood T cell repertoires in COVID-19. Original processing notes: Amplification from reference gene primers served as the basis for estimated nucleated cell counts. Measured with immunoSEQ multiplex PCR; TCRdb has only the in-frame clones, and not every one. V and J calls and clone size follow that table, whereas D and trimming were derived from the DNA. The data hold roughly 320,000 clones, with almost 85% observed a single time. The CDR3 extends over 16 amino acids. The ends lost 1 base at V and 7 bases at J; junction bases unmatched: 6. CDR1 is MGHRA, CDR2 YSYEKL, per germline.

This receptor was taken from a human donor in a cohort sampled during active COVID-19. The rearrangement links TRBV4-1 to TRBJ1-6; 8 nucleotides line up with TRBD1. The sequenced material came from peripheral blood. The CDR3 region is CASSQVSTGENSPLHF. Here the CDR3 DNA reads TGCGCCAGCAGCCAAGTCTCGACAGGGGAGAATTCACCCCTCCACTTT.